Below are 32 T cell receptor beta chains sequenced from a single sample in a study of blood T cell repertoires in COVID-19. Only in-frame clones appear in the TCRdb table, and some are missing; sequencing was by immunoSEQ multiplex PCR. Of approximately 440,000 clones in the sample, approximately 88% were seen once. The source material was peripheral blood. Receptors originate from a woman aged 45-59 years with COVID-19, enrolled during active disease.

The J gene is TRBJ1-6, the V gene TRBV18; D unclear. V lost 2 bases, J lost 0 bases, and 11 bases lay in between. This CDR3 region has 17 residues. Per germline, CDR1 KGHSH and CDR2 LQKENI. CDR3 sequence reads: CASSPSPPSSYNSPLHF. In nucleotides, the CDR3 is TGTGCCAGCTCACCAAGCCCCCCGAGCTCCTATAATTCACCCCTCCACTTT.

This clone was counted a single time. The V gene is TRBV30, the J gene TRBJ2-3; D is unclear. The CDR3 runs to 14 residues. Germline V CDR1 and CDR2: GTSNPN, SVGIG (reference sequence). The ends were cut back, 2 bases at V and 2 bases at J, with 11 bases in the middle. The CDR3, as DNA: TGTGCCTGGAGTTTAGGCGGATCCACAGATACGCAGTATTTT. As protein: CAWSLGGSTDTQYF.

The chain employs TRBV6-5 and TRBJ1-2, with a weak D call TRBD1 (6 bases). The CDR3 loop spans 14 amino acids. V lost 0 bases and J 7 bases, leaving 12 bases between the germline ends. Germline V lookup: CDR1 MNHEY, CDR2 SVGAGI. DNA of the CDR3: TGTGCCAGCAGTTACTCGGGGGGGCGGGTTGGCTACACCTTC. Translating gives CASSYSGGRVGYTF.

This clone is a singleton in its sample. The CDR3 loop reads CASKPGTGFYNEQFF. CDR3 nucleotide sequence: TGTGCCAGCAAGCCGGGGACAGGATTCTACAATGAGCAGTTCTTC. The chain carries TRBV27 and TRBJ2-1, with 8 positions matching TRBD1. Looked up from germline, CDR1 is MNHEY and CDR2 is SMNVEV (reference sequence). The CDR3 runs to 15 residues. Unmatched junction bases numbered 8, after V lost 7 bases and J lost 3 bases.

J is TRBJ2-3 and V is TRBV30; 8 bases are shared with TRBD2. Germline V lookup: CDR1 GTSNPN, CDR2 SVGIG (reference sequence). V trimming: 2 bases; J trimming: 4 bases; junction bases outside the gene matches: 8. The CDR3 consists of 15 residues. The CDR3 sequence is CAWSRVAGPADTQYF. The CDR3 DNA sequence: TGTGCCTGGAGTCGGGTAGCGGGGCCCGCAGATACGCAGTATTTT.

The genes are TRBV5-1 and TRBJ2-1; 13 positions match TRBD2. Germline CDR1 reads SGHRS; CDR2 reads YFSETQ. This CDR3 comprises 16 residues. V lost 4 bases and J lost 5; bases outside the gene matches: 6. The CDR3 DNA reads as TGCGCCAGCAGCCTTCAACTAGCGGGGGGGCACAATGAGCAGTTCTTC. Amino acid sequence: CASSLQLAGGHNEQFF.

The table lists this clone with a count of one. The J gene is TRBJ2-6, the V gene TRBV2, with 11 bases identical to TRBD1. Trimming cost V 6 bases and J 3 bases; bases outside gene matches: 7. The germline CDR1 and CDR2 sequences are SNHLY and FYNNEI. The CDR3 sequence is 17 residues long. CDR3 region: CASSPDRGPFGANVLTF. As DNA, the CDR3 is TGTGCCAGCAGCCCGGACAGGGGGCCTTTTGGGGCCAACGTCCTGACTTTC.

The rearrangement joins TRBV7-9 to TRBJ2-1; 9 bases line up with TRBD2. CDR3 length equals 16 residues. V trimming: 8 bases; J trimming: 6 bases; junction bases outside the gene matches: 14. From germline, CDR1 is SEHNR and CDR2 FQNEAQ (reference sequence). The CDR3: CASLNLGSGGFNEQFF. The CDR3 DNA reads as TGTGCCAGCCTAAACCTGGGGAGCGGGGGGTTCAATGAGCAGTTCTTC.

V and J are TRBV11-2 and TRBJ2-7, with TRBD1 matching over 10 bases. The CDR3 is made up of 14 amino acids. The trim removed 2 bases at V and 5 bases at J, leaving 3 bases unmatched. The germline V gene encodes CDR1 SGHAT and CDR2 FQNNGV. CDR3 sequence reads: CASSLSGTGDEQYF. The CDR3 bases are TGTGCCAGCAGCTTATCCGGGACAGGGGACGAGCAGTACTTC.

The chain combines TRBV2 with TRBJ2-7; D is unresolved. Trimming left V 7 bases short and J 0 bases short, with 10 bases between. Germline V gene data show CDR1 as SNHLY and CDR2 as FYNNEI. This CDR3 spans 13 amino acids. DNA for the CDR3: TGTGCCAGCAACCGTGTACTCTCCTACGAGCAGTACTTC. It specifies CASNRVLSYEQYF. The complete variable domain, with remaining parts taken from reference TRBV2 and TRBJ2-7, reads EPEVTQTPSHQVTQMGQEVILRCVPISNHLYFYWYRQILGQKVEFLVSFYNNEISEKSEIFDDQFSVERPDGSNFTLKIRSTKLEDSAMYFCASNRVLSYEQYFGPGTRLTVT.

The V and J genes are TRBV5-1 and TRBJ1-6; no reliable D call. The length of the CDR3 is 15 residues. The V and J ends lost 1 base and 0 bases respectively, with 5 bases between them. Germline CDR1 SGHRS, CDR2 YFSETQ. CDR3 sequence: CASSLRSSYNSPLHF. CDR3 nucleotide sequence: TGCGCCAGCAGCTTGAGGAGCTCCTATAATTCACCCCTCCACTTT.

This chain links TRBV19 with TRBJ1-1, with D possibly TRBD1 on 6 matching bases. The CDR3 totals 13 residues. V lost 4 bases and J lost 10, with 16 bases in between. Germline V lookup: CDR1 LNHDA, CDR2 SQIVND (reference sequence). CDR3 protein: CASSTLQGGSAFF. DNA for the CDR3: TGTGCCAGTAGTACCTTACAGGGCGGGTCAGCTTTCTTT.

The chain uses TRBV6-1 and TRBJ2-2; weak D call: TRBD2 (5 bases). The CDR3 is 12 residues long. V lost 2 bases and J lost 8, with 6 bases in between. CDR1 is MNHNS and CDR2 is SASEGT in the germline V gene. The CDR3, as DNA: TGTGCCAGCAGTGAACGGAGGGGGGAGCTGTTTTTT. Amino acids: CASSERRGELFF.

This chain links TRBV3-1 (or the pseudogene TRBV3-2) with TRBJ1-1, with 9 bases that match TRBD1. The CDR3 consists of 18 residues. Germline-derived CDR1 and CDR2 are LGHDT and YNNKEL (reference sequence). Unmatched junction bases numbered 12, after V lost 1 base and J lost 3 bases. Here the CDR3 DNA reads TGTGCCAGCAGCCAAGGGAGGCCTGGACAGGGGAGGGACACTGAAGCTTTCTTT. It specifies CASSQGRPGQGRDTEAFF.

J is TRBJ2-4 and V is TRBV5-6, with D unclear. V shed 0 bases and J shed 1 base, with 5 bases lying between them. The germline gives CDR1 SGHDT, CDR2 YYEEEE. This CDR3 region has 14 residues. The CDR3 protein is CASSLGLAKNIQYF. CDR3 coding DNA: TGTGCCAGCAGCTTGGGTCTGGCCAAAAACATTCAGTACTTC.

This chain uses TRBV4-2 with TRBJ1-1, with TRBD1 identical over 11 bases. Germline-derived CDR1 and CDR2 are LGHNA and YNFKEQ. There are 20 residues in the CDR3. The trim removed 2 bases at V and 6 bases at J, leaving 20 bases unmatched. DNA of the CDR3: TGTGCCAGCAGCCAACACACTCCCGGGACAGGGGGGGGTTGGATGGCTGAAGCTTTCTTT. Encoded protein: CASSQHTPGTGGGWMAEAFF.

This rearrangement joins TRBV15 to TRBJ2-1, with D possibly matching TRBD2 (6 bases). Trimming cost V 0 bases and J 9 bases, with 12 bases left between them. Germline assignment: CDR1 LNHNV and CDR2 YYDKDF (reference sequence). The CDR3 spans 14 residues. CDR3 nucleotide sequence: TGTGCCACCAGCAGAGATATGCGGGGTTTTGAGCAGTTCTTC. This encodes CATSRDMRGFEQFF.

The chain employs TRBV30 and TRBJ1-1; a weak D match, TRBD1 (6 bases). Looked up from germline, CDR1 is GTSNPN and CDR2 is SVGIG (reference sequence). The CDR3 covers 13 residues. V lost 3 bases, J lost 4 bases, and 12 bases lay in between. As DNA, the CDR3 is TGTGCCTGGAGAGGAACAGGGATCACTGAAGCTTTCTTT. It codes for CAWRGTGITEAFF.

The genes are TRBV28 and TRBJ2-3; 11 nucleotides align to TRBD2. Germline V gene sequence: CDR1 MDHEN, CDR2 SYDVKM. This CDR3 has 14 amino acids. The trim removed 5 bases at V and 5 bases at J, leaving 3 bases unmatched. DNA of the CDR3: TGTGCCAGCAGTCTAGCGGGGGGTCTAGATACGCAGTATTTT. Protein product: CASSLAGGLDTQYF.

The chain has TRBV27 and TRBJ2-2; TRBD1 matches at 7 bases. CDR3 length equals 13 residues. The germline CDR1 and CDR2 sequences are MNHEY and SMNVEV (reference sequence). The J segment lost 6 bases and the V segment lost 2 bases, leaving 0 bases of the junction unmatched. The CDR3 DNA reads TGTGCCAGCAGTTTAACAGGGGCCGGGGAGCTGTTTTTT. The encoded protein is CASSLTGAGELFF.

This chain connects TRBV16 to TRBJ2-4, with D perhaps matching TRBD2 (5 bases). V shed 4 bases and J shed 1 base, with 8 bases lying between them. The CDR3 totals 14 residues. Germline values: CDR1 KGHSY, CDR2 FQNENV. CDR3 sequence: CASSRGGAKNIQYF. DNA for the CDR3: TGTGCCAGCAGCCGCGGAGGCGCCAAAAACATTCAGTACTTC.

V usage is TRBV14 and J usage is TRBJ2-3; TRBD2 matches at 8 bases. Germline values: CDR1 SGHDN, CDR2 FVKESK. The CDR3 spans 16 residues. V lost 1 base and J lost 6; bases outside the gene matches: 9. The CDR3 protein is CASSQAERGTTDTQYF. In DNA, the CDR3 is TGTGCCAGCAGCCAAGCTGAGCGGGGGACTACGGATACGCAGTATTTT.

The J gene is TRBJ1-2, the V gene TRBV9; 9 bases are a match to TRBD1. V was clipped by 5 bases and J by 2 bases; unmatched bases: 4. The CDR3 has 14 residues. Per the germline V gene, CDR1 is SGDLS and CDR2 is YYNGEE. The CDR3: CASRSDRGNYGYTF. The DNA of the CDR3 is TGTGCCAGCAGATCGGACAGGGGAAACTATGGCTACACCTTC.

The CDR3, as DNA: TGTGCCAGCAGCCCCAAGGACAGGGGGGAAGACACTGAAGCTTTCTTT. Translating it yields CASSPKDRGEDTEAFF. The chain has TRBV4-2 and TRBJ1-1; 10 nucleotides agree with TRBD1. The CDR3 is made up of 16 amino acids. V trimming: 4 bases; J trimming: 3 bases; junction bases outside the gene matches: 8. Germline V gives CDR1 LGHNA, CDR2 YNFKEQ.

The V gene is TRBV4-2, the J gene TRBJ2-7; D unclear. V gave up 1 base and J gave up 5 bases, with 9 bases separating them. The germline V gene encodes CDR1 LGHNA and CDR2 YNFKEQ. CDR3 length: 13 amino acids. CDR3 DNA sequence: TGTGCCAGCAGCCAAGTCGCGGCGGACGAGCAGTACTTC. Translated, it gives CASSQVAADEQYF.

This chain uses TRBV30 with TRBJ2-2, with TRBD2 as a possible D gene (7 bases). The germline CDR1 and CDR2 sequences are GTSNPN and SVGIG (reference sequence). CDR3 length equals 14 residues. V was pared by 8 bases and J by 1 base, with 14 bases between. CDR3 sequence (DNA): TGTGCCCACGGAGGGGGGGGGAACACCGGGGAGCTGTTTTTT. This codes for CAHGGGGNTGELFF.

This clone has only a few counts. This chain connects TRBV6-6 to TRBJ1-5; the match to TRBD1 covers 8 bases. Germline CDR1 is MNHNY and CDR2 is SVGAGI (reference sequence). Unmatched junction bases numbered 18, after V lost 5 bases and J lost 6 bases. The CDR3 length is 18 residues. In DNA form, the CDR3 reads TGTGCCAGCAGTCCCTCGGGGGTCGTCAGGGGGCGAGGTCAGCCCCAGCATTTT. It translates to CASSPSGVVRGRGQPQHF.

V and J are TRBV5-1 and TRBJ1-1; D not certain. CDR1 is SGHRS, CDR2 YFSETQ, per germline. V was pared by 3 bases and J by 0 bases, with 15 bases between. The length of the CDR3 is 16 residues. The CDR3 nucleotides are TGCGCCAGCAGCTCCACGGTGATACAGATGAACACTGAAGCTTTCTTT. Amino acid sequence: CASSSTVIQMNTEAFF.

The V gene is TRBV28, the J gene TRBJ1-2; D possibly corresponds to TRBD1 (6 bases). V lost 7 bases to trimming and J lost 5 bases, with 17 bases between them. The length of the CDR3 is 14 residues. Germline values: CDR1 MDHEN, CDR2 SYDVKM. CDR3 residues: CASTQPGHSYGYTF. Here the CDR3 DNA reads TGTGCCAGCACTCAGCCGGGACACTCGTATGGCTACACCTTC.

The chain links TRBV5-6 to TRBJ1-3, with TRBD1 matching over 7 bases. Unmatched junction bases numbered 13, after V lost 7 bases and J lost 0 bases. The CDR3 extends over 17 amino acids. Germline CDR1 is SGHDT and CDR2 is YYEEEE. DNA of the CDR3: TGTGCCAGCCAAGGTTGGAGACAGGGCTTCTCTGGAAACACCATATATTTT. As protein: CASQGWRQGFSGNTIYF.

The chain joins TRBV6-4 to TRBJ1-2, with 9 nucleotides matching TRBD1. The CDR3 totals 14 residues. Germline CDR1 reads MRHNA; CDR2 reads SNTAGT. V lost 5 bases, J lost 10 bases, and 11 bases stayed unmatched. As DNA, the CDR3 is TGTGCCAGCAGTCCAACCGGGACAGGGAGCGACTACACCTTC. Translating it yields CASSPTGTGSDYTF.

In its sample, this clone was seen a few times. At the DNA level, this CDR3 is encoded by other sequences in the same sample as well. The chain recombines TRBV6-1 with TRBJ1-2, with D perhaps TRBD1 (5 bases). Trimming removed 1 base from V and 8 bases from J, with 11 bases in between. The CDR3 extends over 13 amino acids. Germline-derived CDR1 and CDR2 are MNHNS and SASEGT. CDR3 in DNA: TGTGCCAGCAGTGAAGATTGGGGGAGGGGCTACACCTTC. It codes for CASSEDWGRGYTF.